This TCR beta chain was identified in a study of blood T cell repertoires in COVID-19. At the level of the study: The United States, Italy and Spain were the sources of the acute and convalescent COVID-19 samples. PBMCs, B-cell-depleted T cells, or T cells provided the cDNA or gDNA that made up the material.

CDR3 size: 14 residues. The germline V gene has CDR1 LGHDT and CDR2 YNNKEL (reference sequence). V was clipped by 3 bases and J by 6 bases; unmatched bases: 7. Grouping used clinical history reported by participants in a survey and questionnaire. Source study methods: Reference gene primers were amplified, and this amplification served to estimate nucleated cell counts. TCRdb keeps only in-frame clones here, not all; method: immunoSEQ multiplex PCR. V, J and clone size are those of that table, while D and trimming were read from the DNA. The sample lists about 230,000 clones; 88% were seen once. The J gene is TRBJ1-2, the V gene TRBV3-1 (or the pseudogene TRBV3-2); 7 nucleotides align to TRBD1. The source material was PBMCs or T cells enriched from blood (not recorded which). This TCR was sampled from a woman aged 40 to 50 with acute COVID-19. The DNA of the CDR3 is TGTGCCAGCAGCCACGTAGACAGGGTGGATGGCTACACCTTC. It specifies CASSHVDRVDGYTF.